One and the same sample provided the 13 T cell receptor beta chains below, sequenced in a study of T cells in Graves' hyperthyroidism and ophthalmopathy (dated by TCRdb to the late 2010s). Receptor libraries were prepared by multiplex PCR. The sequencer listed for this sample is Illumina HiSeq 2000. TCR beta CDR3 regions were amplified from RNA transcripts. For the first round of RT-PCR on the TCR CDR3, the HTBI primer set was used together with the Qiagen OneStep RT-PCR kit. In TCRdb, the public reads were trimmed at Q25 with fastp and aligned with MiXCR, with productive beta chains retained. Rows are combined by CDR3 protein, so each entry shows the most common genes and DNA. For this sample the table gives 460,000 or so distinct CDR3 sequences, of which 13% to 15% were detected only once. The ten top clones hold 15% to 20% of the sample. Sample: blood. These receptors were obtained from a woman aged 18 to 35 with Graves' hyperthyroidism.

This clonotype appeared many times. The gene calls are TRBV2 and TRBJ1-2, with 7 bases matching TRBD1. CDR3 length equals 15 residues. Trimming at V came to 7 bases and at J to 3 bases, leaving 11 bases not matched to a gene. Germline CDR1 SNHLY, CDR2 FYNNEI. CDR3 DNA sequence: TGTGCCAGCAAGAGCCAGGGGGAGCGTGACTATGGCTACACCTTC. It translates to CASKSQGERDYGYTF.

This clonotype was recorded many times. The rearrangement joins TRBV12-3 or TRBV12-4 to TRBJ1-2, with a tentative D call TRBD1 (6 bases). V was pared by 6 bases and J by 8 bases, with 16 bases between. The CDR3 totals 13 residues. CDR3 bases: TGTGCCAGCAGGCCCAGGGGACGGGAGGGCTACACCTTC. It is translated as CASRPRGREGYTF.

In its sample, this clonotype was seen a few times. V is TRBV18 and J is TRBJ2-1, with 8 bases that match TRBD1. The CDR3 totals 17 residues. The V gene's germline CDR1 is KGHSH and CDR2 LQKENI. V dropped 3 bases and J dropped 0; count of bases not matched to a gene: 7. In nucleotides, the CDR3 is TGTGCCAGCTCACCCTGGACAGGGCCCAGCTCCTACAATGAGCAGTTCTTC. The encoded protein is CASSPWTGPSSYNEQFF. The complete variable domain, with remaining parts taken from reference TRBV18 and TRBJ2-1, reads NAGVMQNPRHLVRRRGQEARLRCSPMKGHSHVYWYRQLPEEGLKFMVYLQKENIIDESGMPKERFSAEFPKEGPSILRIQQVVRGDSAAYFCASSPWTGPSSYNEQFFGPGTRLTVL.

In this sample, this clonotype turned up a few times. This chain joins TRBV20-1 and TRBJ1-2; TRBD1 matches 7 bases. V gave up 6 bases and J gave up 4 bases; unmatched junction bases: 11. The CDR3 covers 14 residues. Germline CDR1 and CDR2: DFQATT and SNEGSKA (reference sequence). CDR3 in DNA: TGCAGTGCCCCAACGGCACAGGGGTCCTATGGCTACACCTTC. Its protein product is CSAPTAQGSYGYTF.

The chain joins TRBV19 to TRBJ1-3; no firm D call. Trimming took 3 bases from V and 4 from J, leaving 13 bases between them. The CDR3 is made up of 15 amino acids. CDR1 is LNHDA, CDR2 SQIVND, per germline (reference sequence). CDR3 bases: TGTGCCAGTAGTATTTCCCCAGGTCCCGGAAACACCATATATTTT. It specifies CASSISPGPGNTIYF.

In this sample, this clonotype turned up many times. This chain connects TRBV11-2 to TRBJ2-3; D gene ambiguous. The CDR3 loop spans 17 amino acids. Trimming left V 9 bases short and J 0 bases short, with 22 bases between. Germline CDR1 reads SGHAT; CDR2 reads FQNNGV. The chain's CDR3 is CASALGQPFTSTDTQYF. Here the CDR3 DNA reads TGTGCCAGTGCGCTAGGGCAGCCATTTACGAGCACAGATACGCAGTATTTT.

The chain links TRBV19 to TRBJ2-3; 8 positions match TRBD2. Germline CDR1 is LNHDA and CDR2 is SQIVND (reference sequence). The length of the CDR3 is 18 residues. The ends lost 5 bases at V and 0 bases at J; junction bases unmatched: 13. The CDR3 nucleotides read TGTGCCAGTAGTCGCGGGGCCTCACTAGCGGAAAGCACAGATACGCAGTATTTT. Translation: CASSRGASLAESTDTQYF. The variable domain in full, with the rest retrieved from reference TRBV19 and TRBJ2-3, is DGGITQSPKYLFRKEGQNVTLSCEQNLNHDAMYWYRQDPGQGLRLIYYSQIVNDFQKGDIAEGYSVSREKKESFPLTVTSAQKNPTAFYLCASSRGASLAESTDTQYFGPGTRLTVL.

This clonotype was found many times. Here the CDR3 reads CASSLSPRAGTTYEQYF. The CDR3 DNA reads as TGTGCCAGCAGCTTATCCCCTAGAGCGGGGACGACCTACGAGCAGTACTTC. This chain uses TRBV7-8 with TRBJ2-7, with 7 bases fitting TRBD2. CDR3 length: 17 residues. V lost 2 bases, J lost 2 bases, and 12 bases stayed unmatched. The germline V gene encodes CDR1 SGHVS and CDR2 FQNEAQ. The complete variable domain, with remaining parts taken from reference TRBV7-8 and TRBJ2-7, reads GAGVSQSPRYKVAKRGQDVALRCDPISGHVSLFWYQQALGQGPEFLTYFQNEAQLDKSGLPSDRFFAERPEGSVSTLKIQRTQQEDSAVYLCASSLSPRAGTTYEQYFGPGTRLTVT.

This clonotype was seen more than once but under ten times. V gene TRBV5-6 combines with J gene TRBJ1-6; D is unresolved. Germline lookup yields CDR1 SGHDT and CDR2 YYEEEE. Trimming left V 4 bases short and J 9 bases short, with 14 bases between. The CDR3 runs to 14 residues. CDR3 sequence: CASSPDTAGSPLHF. The DNA of the CDR3 is TGTGCCAGCAGCCCTGACACCGCGGGTTCACCCCTCCACTTT.

At least ten counts were recorded for this clonotype. V and J are TRBV12-3 or TRBV12-4 and TRBJ1-2; D not resolved. The CDR3 sequence is 13 residues long. V was shortened by 3 bases and J by 2 bases, with 7 bases between the two germline ends. Written as DNA, the CDR3 is TGTGCCAGCAGTTTTGAGAGGAACTATGGCTACACCTTC. Encoded protein: CASSFERNYGYTF.

This clonotype appeared a few times. V gene TRBV18 combines with J gene TRBJ1-2; 7 positions agree with TRBD1. CDR1 is KGHSH and CDR2 is LQKENI in the germline V gene. The CDR3 covers 14 residues. The V gene end was trimmed by 2 bases and the J gene end by 5 bases; junction bases not matched to a gene: 5. The DNA for the CDR3 is TGTGCCAGCTCACCAAGTGGGGACAGATATGGCTACACCTTC. Translation: CASSPSGDRYGYTF.

There are many counts of this clonotype. This chain links TRBV27 with TRBJ1-5, with 12 nucleotides matching TRBD1. V shed 4 bases, J shed 7 bases, and the junction held 5 bases outside the gene matches. The CDR3 is made up of 15 amino acids. CDR1 is MNHEY, CDR2 SMNVEV, per germline (reference sequence). CDR3: CASSSGTGGFQPQHF. Here the CDR3 DNA reads TGTGCCAGCAGTTCAGGGACAGGGGGCTTCCAGCCCCAGCATTTT.

This clonotype showed up many times. This chain connects TRBV4-1 to TRBJ1-1, with 10 bases lining up with TRBD1. The germline V gene encodes CDR1 MGHRA and CDR2 YSYEKL. This CDR3 comprises 16 residues. Trimming at V came to 1 base and at J to 5 bases, leaving 7 bases not matched to a gene. CDR3 protein: CASSQGDRGRGTEAFF. Written as DNA, the CDR3 is TGCGCCAGCAGCCAAGGGGACAGGGGAAGAGGGACTGAAGCTTTCTTT.